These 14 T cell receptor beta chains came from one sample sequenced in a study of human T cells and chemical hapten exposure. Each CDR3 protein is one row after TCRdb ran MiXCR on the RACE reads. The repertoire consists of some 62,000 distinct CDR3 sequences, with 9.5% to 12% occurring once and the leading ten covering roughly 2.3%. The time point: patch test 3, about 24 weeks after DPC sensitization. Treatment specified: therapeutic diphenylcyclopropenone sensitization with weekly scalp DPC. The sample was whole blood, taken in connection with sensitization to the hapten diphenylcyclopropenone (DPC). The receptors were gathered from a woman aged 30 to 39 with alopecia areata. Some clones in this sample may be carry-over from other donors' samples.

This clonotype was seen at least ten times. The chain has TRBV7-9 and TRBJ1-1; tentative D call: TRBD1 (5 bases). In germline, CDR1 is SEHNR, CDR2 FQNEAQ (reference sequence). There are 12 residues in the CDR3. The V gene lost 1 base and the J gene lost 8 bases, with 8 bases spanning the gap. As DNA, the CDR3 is TGTGCCAGCAGCTTAGAGTGGGGGGAAGCTTTCTTT. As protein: CASSLEWGEAFF.

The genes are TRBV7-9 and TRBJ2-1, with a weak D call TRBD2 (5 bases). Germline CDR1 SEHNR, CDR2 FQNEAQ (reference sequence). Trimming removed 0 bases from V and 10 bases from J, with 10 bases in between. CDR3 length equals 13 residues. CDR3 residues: CASSLAGAREQFF. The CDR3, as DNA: TGTGCCAGCAGCTTAGCGGGAGCTCGGGAGCAGTTCTTC.

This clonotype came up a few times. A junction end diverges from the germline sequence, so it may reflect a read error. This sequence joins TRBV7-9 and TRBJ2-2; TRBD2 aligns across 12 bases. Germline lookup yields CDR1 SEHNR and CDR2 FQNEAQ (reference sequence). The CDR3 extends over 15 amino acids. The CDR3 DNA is TGTGCCTGCAGACTAGCGGGAGTTGACGGCGGGGAGCTGTTTTTT. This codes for CACRLAGVDGGELFF.

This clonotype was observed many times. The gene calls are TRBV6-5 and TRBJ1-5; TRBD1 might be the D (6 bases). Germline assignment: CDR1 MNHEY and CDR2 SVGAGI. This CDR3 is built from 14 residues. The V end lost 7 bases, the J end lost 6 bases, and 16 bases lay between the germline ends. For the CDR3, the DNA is TGTGCCAGCATCGCCATTACAGGGAGTCAGCCCCAGCATTTT. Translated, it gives CASIAITGSQPQHF.

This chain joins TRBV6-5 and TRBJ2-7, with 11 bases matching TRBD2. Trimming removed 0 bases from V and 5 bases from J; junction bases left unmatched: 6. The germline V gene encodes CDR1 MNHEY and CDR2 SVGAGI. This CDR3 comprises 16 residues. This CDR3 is CASSYSGLAAWDEQYF. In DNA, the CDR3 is TGTGCCAGCAGTTACTCGGGACTAGCGGCCTGGGACGAGCAGTACTTC.

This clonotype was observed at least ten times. For the CDR3, the DNA is TGTGCCAGCGTACAGGGGGCGCGGGAATTTTTCAACACTGAAGCTTTCTTT. Protein: CASVQGAREFFNTEAFF. The V and J genes are TRBV6-1 and TRBJ1-1; 9 nucleotides line up with TRBD1. V gave up 8 bases and J gave up 2 bases; unmatched junction bases: 15. This CDR3 has 17 amino acids. Germline V CDR1 and CDR2: MNHNS, SASEGT.

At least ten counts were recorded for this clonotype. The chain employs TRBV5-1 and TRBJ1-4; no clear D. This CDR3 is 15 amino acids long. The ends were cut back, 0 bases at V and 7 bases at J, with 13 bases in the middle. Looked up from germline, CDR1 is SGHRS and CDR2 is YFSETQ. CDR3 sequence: CASSLDGEFGEKLFF. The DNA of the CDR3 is TGCGCCAGCAGCTTGGACGGGGAGTTCGGTGAAAAACTGTTTTTT.

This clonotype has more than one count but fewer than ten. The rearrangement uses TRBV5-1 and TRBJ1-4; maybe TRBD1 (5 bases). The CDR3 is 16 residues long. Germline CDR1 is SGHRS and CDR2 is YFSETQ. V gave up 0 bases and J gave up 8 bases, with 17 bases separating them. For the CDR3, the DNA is TGCGCCAGCAGCTTGGGAATTGATCAGGGAAGGGAAAAACTGTTTTTT. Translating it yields CASSLGIDQGREKLFF.

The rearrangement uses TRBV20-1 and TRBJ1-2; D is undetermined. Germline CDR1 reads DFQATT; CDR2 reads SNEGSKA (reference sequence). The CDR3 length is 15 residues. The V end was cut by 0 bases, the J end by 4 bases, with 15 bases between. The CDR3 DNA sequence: TGCAGTGCTAGAGAGGTCCCCACACAAAGCTATGGCTACACCTTC. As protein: CSAREVPTQSYGYTF.

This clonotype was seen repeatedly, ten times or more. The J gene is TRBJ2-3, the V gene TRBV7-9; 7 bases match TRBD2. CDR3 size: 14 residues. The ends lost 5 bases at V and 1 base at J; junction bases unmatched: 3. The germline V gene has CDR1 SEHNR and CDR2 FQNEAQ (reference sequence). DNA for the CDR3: TGTGCCAGCAGCGTAAGCGGGGGCACAGATACGCAGTATTTT. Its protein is CASSVSGGTDTQYF.

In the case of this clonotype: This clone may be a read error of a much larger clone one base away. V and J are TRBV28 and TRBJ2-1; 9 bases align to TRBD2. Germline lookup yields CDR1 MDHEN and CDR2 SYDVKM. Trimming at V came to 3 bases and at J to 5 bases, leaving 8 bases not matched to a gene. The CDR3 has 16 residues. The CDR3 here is CASSFGSGGSHNEQFF. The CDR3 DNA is TGTGCCAGCAGTTTCGGTAGCGGGGGTTCCCACAATGAGCAGTTCTTC.

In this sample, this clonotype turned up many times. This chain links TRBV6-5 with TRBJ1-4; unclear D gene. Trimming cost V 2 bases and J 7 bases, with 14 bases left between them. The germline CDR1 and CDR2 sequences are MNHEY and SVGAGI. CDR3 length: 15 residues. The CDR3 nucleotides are TGTGCCAGCAGTTACCGCCGGGCGAACCCTGAAAAACTGTTTTTT. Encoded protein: CASSYRRANPEKLFF.

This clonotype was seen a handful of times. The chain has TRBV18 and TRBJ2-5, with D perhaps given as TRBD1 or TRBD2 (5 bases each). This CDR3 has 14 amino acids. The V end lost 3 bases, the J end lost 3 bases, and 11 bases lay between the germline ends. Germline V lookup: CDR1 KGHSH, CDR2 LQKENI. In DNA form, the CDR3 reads TGTGCCAGCTCACCGTCCGGGACCAAAGAGACCCAGTACTTC. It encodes CASSPSGTKETQYF.

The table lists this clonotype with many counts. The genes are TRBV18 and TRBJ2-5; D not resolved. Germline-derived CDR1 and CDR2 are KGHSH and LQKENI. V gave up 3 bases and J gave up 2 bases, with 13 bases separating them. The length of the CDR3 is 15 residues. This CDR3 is CASSPEKGIQETQYF. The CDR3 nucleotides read TGTGCCAGCTCACCGGAAAAGGGAATACAAGAGACCCAGTACTTC.